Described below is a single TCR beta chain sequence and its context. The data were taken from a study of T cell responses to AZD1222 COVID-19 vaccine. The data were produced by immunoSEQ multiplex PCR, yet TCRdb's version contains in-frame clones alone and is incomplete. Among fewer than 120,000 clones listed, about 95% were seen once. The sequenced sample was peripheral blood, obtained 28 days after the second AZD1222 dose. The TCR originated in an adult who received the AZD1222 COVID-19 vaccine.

Here the CDR3 reads CSVEARTGFRNYGYTF. The CDR3 DNA follows: TGCAGCGTTGAAGCCCGGACAGGCTTTAGGAACTATGGCTACACCTTC. This sequence joins TRBV29-1 and TRBJ1-2, with 7 bases lining up with TRBD1. The CDR3 runs to 16 residues. The V gene's germline CDR1 is SQVTM and CDR2 ANQGSEA. V trimming: 1 base; J trimming: 2 bases; junction bases outside the gene matches: 10. The full variable domain, in which reference TRBV29-1 and TRBJ1-2 provide the parts outside the CDR3, is SAVISQKPSRDICQRGTSLTIQCQVDSQVTMMFWYRQQPGQSLTLIATANQGSEATYESGFVIDKFPISRPNLTFSTLTVSNMSPEDSSIYLCSVEARTGFRNYGYTFGSGTRLTVV.